The sequence of this T cell receptor (beta chain) was determined in a study of blood T cell repertoires in COVID-19. In the study overall: COVID-19 samples, acute and convalescent, were from the United States, Italy and Spain. PBMCs, B-cell-depleted T cells, or T cells provided the cDNA or gDNA that made up the material.

After removal of 4 bases from V and 9 bases from J, the junction contained 8 bases not matched to a gene. Germline CDR1 ENHRY, CDR2 SYGVKD. The length of the CDR3 is 14 residues. As handled by the study authors: Nucleated cell counts were estimated from reference gene primer amplification. Clones were read by immunoSEQ multiplex PCR, and TCRdb kept only the in-frame ones, dropping some. V, J and clone size derive from that table, while D and trimming were established from the DNA sequence. The sample shows over 55,000 clones, around 86% of them seen only once. This sequence originates from a human donor with active COVID-19. The donor label of this sample is uncertain. The sequencing sample was made of peripheral blood. This rearrangement joins TRBV10-3 to TRBJ1-4; 7 bases agree with TRBD1. As DNA, the CDR3 is TGTGCCATCAGTGCTTACGGAGGGGGCCAAAAACTGTTTTTT. This encodes CAISAYGGGQKLFF.